The clone carrying this T cell receptor beta chain was seen a few times. Its antigen is not known. The data were taken from a study of chemoradiotherapy in HPV16-positive cancers. Profiled with immunoSEQ multiplex PCR; TCRdb holds only in-frame clones, not every one. This sample has over 30,000 clones; 85% to 90% occur once, and the top ten carry about 2.1%. CDR1 and CDR2 (germline): LNHDA, SQIVND (reference sequence). This CDR3 has 13 residues. Trimming pared 2 bases from V and 7 bases from J, leaving 9 bases between. Broader study findings: Only a couple of HPV16-positive patients supplied the functional HPV-specificity definition. Candidate HPV-specific clones and E7-related TCR motifs grew in tumor during treatment. Better recurrence-free survival went with HPV-responsive T-cell expansion in HPV16-positive patients.

This specimen was blood, taken from a patient who underwent chemoradiotherapy. The TCR was taken from a human donor with HPV-associated anogenital cancer. The chain is built from TRBV19 and TRBJ1-5; D is uncertain. In DNA form, the CDR3 reads TGTGCCAGTAGTATAAGGTGGCGCCAGCCCCAGCATTTT. This encodes CASSIRWRQPQHF.